Presented here are 8 T cell receptor beta chains from one specimen sequenced in a study of blood T cell repertoires in COVID-19. Repertoires were generated with immunoSEQ multiplex PCR, while TCRdb's copy carries only in-frame clones and drops some. The sample carries about 210,000 clones, 89% recorded once. The sample taken for sequencing was peripheral blood. The source of these receptors is a woman in her thirties or forties with acute or convalescent COVID-19.

The chain employs TRBV5-1 and TRBJ2-5; 10 bases map to TRBD1. Losses at the gene ends were 4 bases for V and 5 bases for J; bases not matched to a gene: 5. Germline CDR1 reads SGHRS; CDR2 reads YFSETQ. The CDR3 length is 14 residues. CDR3 sequence reads: CASSTGQGSETQYF. Written as DNA, the CDR3 is TGCGCCAGCAGCACGGGACAGGGGTCGGAGACCCAGTACTTC.

This chain uses TRBV2 with TRBJ2-4, with 8 bases identical to TRBD1. The germline CDR1 and CDR2 sequences are SNHLY and FYNNEI. After removal of 5 bases from V and 4 bases from J, the junction contained 10 bases not matched to a gene. This CDR3 region has 16 residues. The CDR3 loop reads CASSLFLGQGKNIQYF. The CDR3 DNA is TGTGCCAGCAGTTTATTCCTTGGACAGGGAAAAAACATTCAGTACTTC.

CDR3 DNA sequence: TGCGCCAGCAGTCAGGACAGGGGGCCTTCTAAACTGTTTTTT. Protein sequence: CASSQDRGPSKLFF. The chain is built from TRBV23-1 and TRBJ1-4, with 11 nucleotides matching TRBD1. TRBV23-1 is an open reading frame, and its role is uncertain. The CDR3 consists of 14 residues. The J segment lost 11 bases and the V segment lost 3 bases, leaving 5 bases of the junction unmatched.

V is TRBV6-4 and J is TRBJ1-1, with TRBD1 as a possible D gene (5 bases). The CDR3 loop spans 15 amino acids. The germline V gene has CDR1 MRHNA and CDR2 SNTAGT. Trimming removed 6 bases at V and 3 bases at J, with 17 bases between. CDR3 DNA: TGTGCCAGCAGGCCCACCTACAGGAGCTACACTGAAGCTTTCTTT. Translated: CASRPTYRSYTEAFF.

V usage is TRBV4-1 and J usage is TRBJ1-1; a possible D gene is TRBD1 (5 bases). The CDR3 covers 14 residues. Germline lookup yields CDR1 MGHRA and CDR2 YSYEKL. Trimming took off 4 bases at V and 2 bases at J, with 11 bases between the two ends. CDR3 residues: CASSRSGGNTEAFF. The CDR3, as DNA: TGCGCCAGCAGCCGCTCGGGGGGTAACACTGAAGCTTTCTTT.

The rearrangement uses TRBV4-1 and TRBJ1-3; no definite D call. Germline CDR1 MGHRA, CDR2 YSYEKL. The CDR3 extends over 16 amino acids. The V gene lost 4 bases and the J gene lost 0 bases, with 13 bases spanning the gap. CDR3 residues: CASSPSPGISGNTIYF. CDR3 nucleotides: TGCGCCAGCAGCCCTTCGCCCGGGATCTCTGGAAACACCATATATTTT.

In this sample, this clone turned up once. This chain links TRBV30 with TRBJ1-2; TRBD1 agrees at 8 bases. The CDR3 totals 13 residues. The ends lost 4 bases at V and 8 bases at J; junction bases unmatched: 9. CDR1 GTSNPN and CDR2 SVGIG come from the germline V gene (reference sequence). Written as DNA, the CDR3 is TGTGCCTGGAATTGGCAGGGGGCTGGCGGCTACACCTTC. It encodes CAWNWQGAGGYTF.

This clone was counted once. The genes are TRBV3-1 (or the pseudogene TRBV3-2) and TRBJ1-5; 9 bases match TRBD1. With 3 bases clipped from V and 9 bases from J, the junction kept 9 bases outside the gene matches. The CDR3 has 15 amino acids. Germline V gives CDR1 LGHDT, CDR2 YNNKEL (reference sequence). The CDR3 is CASSHRRDRATPQHF. The CDR3, as DNA: TGTGCCAGCAGCCACCGCCGGGACAGGGCGACGCCCCAGCATTTT.